This TCR beta chain was identified in a study of blood T cell repertoires in COVID-19. Per the original data handling: Reference gene primers were amplified, and this amplification served to estimate nucleated cell counts. Assay used: immunoSEQ multiplex PCR; TCRdb lists only in-frame clones, some missing. V and J calls and clone size are copied from that table; D and trimming were computed from the DNA. The table shows some 160,000 clones, with about 82% occurring only once. In germline, CDR1 is MNHNY, CDR2 SVGAGI (reference sequence). This CDR3 is 16 amino acids long. Trimming removed 5 bases from V and 4 bases from J, with 20 bases in between.

Material for sequencing was peripheral blood. The V and J genes are TRBV6-6 and TRBJ1-2, with D tentatively TRBD1 (5 bases). The TCR originated in a man in his sixties or seventies with active or convalescent COVID-19. The CDR3 DNA reads as TGTGCCAGCAGTCGATTAGGGGAAAAAAGGGGCTATGGCTACACCTTC. It specifies CASSRLGEKRGYGYTF.